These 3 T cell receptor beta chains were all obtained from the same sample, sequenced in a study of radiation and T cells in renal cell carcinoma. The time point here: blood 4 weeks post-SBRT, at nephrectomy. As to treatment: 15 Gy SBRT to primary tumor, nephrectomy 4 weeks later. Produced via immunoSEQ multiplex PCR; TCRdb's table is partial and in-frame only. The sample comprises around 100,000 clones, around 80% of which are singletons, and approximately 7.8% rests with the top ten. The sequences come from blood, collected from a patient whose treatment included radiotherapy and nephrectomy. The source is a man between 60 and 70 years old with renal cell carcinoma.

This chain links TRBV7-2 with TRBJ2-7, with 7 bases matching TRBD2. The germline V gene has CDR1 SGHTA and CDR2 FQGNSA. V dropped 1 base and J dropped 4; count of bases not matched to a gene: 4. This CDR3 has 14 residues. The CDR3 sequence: CASSLGLARYEQYF. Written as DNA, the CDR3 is TGTGCCAGCAGCTTAGGACTAGCTAGGTACGAGCAGTACTTC.

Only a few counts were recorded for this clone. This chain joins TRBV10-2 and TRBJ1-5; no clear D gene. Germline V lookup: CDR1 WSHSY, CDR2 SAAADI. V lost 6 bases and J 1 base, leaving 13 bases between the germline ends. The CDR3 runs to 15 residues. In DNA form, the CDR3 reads TGCGCCAGCAGGGACTCCGGCGGGAGCAATCAGCCCCAGCATTTT. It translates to CASRDSGGSNQPQHF.

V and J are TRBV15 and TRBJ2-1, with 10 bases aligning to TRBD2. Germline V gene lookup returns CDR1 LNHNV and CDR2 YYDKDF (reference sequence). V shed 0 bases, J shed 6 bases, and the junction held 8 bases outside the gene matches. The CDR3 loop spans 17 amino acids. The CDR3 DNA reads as TGTGCCACCAGCAGAGATGCTCTAGCGGGAGAGGGCAATGAGCAGTTCTTC. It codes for CATSRDALAGEGNEQFF.